The T cell receptor beta chain described here comes from a study of cytomegalovirus exposure and HLA in healthy donors. A multiplex PCR was run with 60 Vbeta primers and 13 Jbeta primers. Using immunoSEQ multiplex PCR, the repertoire was profiled, and TCRdb retains in-frame clones only, with some absent. In the table there are 150,000 to 200,000 clones, 75% to 90% of which are singletons. The TCR comes from a boy younger than 10 in good health and CMV-seronegative. Sequenced: PBMCs.

This chain's CDR3 is CASSPTSGRVGTQYF. In nucleotides, the CDR3 is TGCGCCAGCAGCCCTACTAGCGGGAGGGTCGGTACGCAGTATTTT. The chain combines TRBV4-1 with TRBJ2-3; TRBD2 matches at 13 bases. Germline CDR1 reads MGHRA; CDR2 reads YSYEKL. This CDR3 region has 15 residues. V dropped 4 bases and J dropped 8; count of bases not matched to a gene: 6.